This T cell receptor (beta chain) was recorded in a study of shared clonotypes between healthy human individuals. Across the study: Donor composition was a couple of women and three men, aged 18 to 49. Used for every donor were three CD4 naive, three CD4 memory, two CD8 naive and one CD8 memory plate.

Sequencing used immunoSEQ multiplex PCR; TCRdb keeps in-frame clones, though not all of them. The sample records roughly 2,000,000 clones, approximately 92% being singletons. V trimming: 0 bases; J trimming: 0 bases; junction bases outside the gene matches: 2. Germline CDR1 is LNHDA and CDR2 is SQIVND (reference sequence). The CDR3 extends over 15 amino acids. As defined, naive CD8 cells were CD45RO-negative and positively selected for CCR7, with terminally differentiated effector memory CD45RA+ cells excluded. The sample taken for sequencing was naive CD8+ T cells from PBMCs. This chain connects TRBV19 to TRBJ2-7, with 7 positions matching TRBD1. The TCR originated in a man between 18 and 35 years old in good health. Some clones in this sample may be carry-over from other donors' samples. As DNA, the CDR3 is TGTGCCAGTAGTATAGACAACAGGGGCTCCTACGAGCAGTACTTC. Translation: CASSIDNRGSYEQYF.